This is a list of T cell receptor beta chains from one sample in a study of metastatic and nonmetastatic thyroid tumors. TCRdb re-called clones via MiXCR from the PCR reads. The profile shows approximately 90,000 clones, 12% of them singletons. Sequencing was performed on blood. Receptor source: a female donor with papillary thyroid cancer or a benign thyroid nodule (not recorded which). Some clones in this sample may be carry-over from other donors' samples. Both conserved end residues are part of each CDR3. D genes are given only for firm matches. Clone size, where shown, is once, few, many, or a class for clones that have expanded.

j_gene | abundance | d_gene | v_gene | len | CDR3aa | CDR3nt
TRBJ2-5 | - | - | TRBV5-4 | 15 | CASTERGSRSETQYF | TGTGCCAGCACCGAACGTGGCTCCCGCTCGGAGACCCAGTACTTC
TRBJ2-7 | many | - | TRBV6-2/TRBV6-3 | 13 | CASRQAGMHEQYF | TGTGCCAGCAGGCAAGCAGGGATGCACGAGCAGTACTTC
TRBJ2-7 | - | - | TRBV7-9 | 15 | CASSAYPNAGHLQYF | TGTGCCAGCAGCGCATACCCAAACGCAGGGCACTTGCAGTACTTC
TRBJ1-4 | many | - | TRBV28 | 13 | CASSPGTNEKLFF | TGTGCCAGCAGTCCCGGGACAAATGAAAAACTGTTTTTT
TRBJ1-5 | - | TRBD1 | TRBV5-6 | 16 | CASSLRLGTENQPQHF | TGCGCCAGCAGCTTGAGGTTGGGGACAGAGAATCAGCCCCAGCATTTT
TRBJ1-4 | many | - | TRBV4-2 | 18 | CASSQDTVQGGLTEKLFF | TGTGCCAGCAGCCAAGACACAGTACAGGGAGGGCTTACTGAAAAACTGTTTTTT
TRBJ1-6 | many | TRBD1 | TRBV7-8 | 17 | CASSPRTGEIYNSPLHF | TGTGCCAGCAGCCCAAGGACAGGAGAAATCTATAATTCACCCCTCCACTTT
TRBJ2-1 | many | - | TRBV12-3/TRBV12-4 | 13 | CASSFGVRNEQFF | TGTGCCAGCAGTTTTGGGGTGAGGAATGAGCAGTTCTTC
TRBJ2-7 | - | - | TRBV20-1 | 11 | CSARSGGEQYF | TGCAGTGCCAGATCTGGGGGCGAGCAGTACTTC
TRBJ1-1 | - | TRBD1 | TRBV19 | 16 | CASSIRTGYLNTEAFF | TGTGCCAGTAGTATCCGGACAGGGTATTTGAACACTGAAGCTTTCTTT
TRBJ2-5 | many | TRBD1 | TRBV9 | 16 | CASSVGDRGLFGTQYF | TGTGCCAGCAGCGTCGGGGACAGGGGACTGTTCGGGACCCAGTACTTC
TRBJ2-7 | many | - | TRBV27 | 15 | CASSLGAGNSYEQYF | TGTGCCAGCAGCCTCGGGGCAGGGAACTCCTACGAGCAGTACTTC
TRBJ2-7 | - | - | TRBV6-1 | 12 | CASSGLVDEQYF | TGTGCCAGCAGTGGCCTAGTCGACGAGCAGTACTTC
TRBJ2-3 | many | - | TRBV7-3 | 14 | CASSPWGGTDTQYF | TGTGCCAGCAGTCCTTGGGGGGGCACAGATACGCAGTATTTT
TRBJ2-7 | many | TRBD2 | TRBV4-2 | 15 | CASSQDNSGSYEQYF | TGTGCCAGCAGCCAGGACAATAGCGGGAGCTACGAGCAGTACTTC
TRBJ2-3 | many | - | TRBV6-5 | 14 | CASSYSASTDTQYF | TGTGCCAGCAGTTACTCGGCTAGCACAGATACGCAGTATTTT
TRBJ2-2 | many | - | TRBV19 | 15 | CASSTGPGSTGELFF | TGTGCCAGTAGTACTGGTCCCGGGAGCACCGGGGAGCTGTTTTTT
TRBJ2-7 | many | TRBD1 | TRBV5-4 | 13 | CASSPTGVHEQYF | TGTGCCAGCAGCCCGACAGGGGTACACGAGCAGTACTTC
TRBJ2-5 | many | - | TRBV11-2 | 13 | CASSLDRGETQYF | TGTGCCAGCAGCTTAGATCGTGGGGAGACCCAGTACTTC
TRBJ2-1 | - | TRBD2 | TRBV19 | 17 | CASSGTGSGRDPNEQFF | TGTGCCAGTAGTGGGACTGGGAGCGGGAGGGATCCCAATGAGCAATTCTTC
TRBJ1-5 | many | - | TRBV19 | 14 | CASSIQGTGQPQHF | TGTGCCAGTAGTATTCAGGGTACAGGACAGCCCCAGCATTTT
TRBJ1-2 | once | TRBD1 | TRBV18 | 14 | CASSPWGQGVGYTF | TGTGCCAGCTCACCTTGGGGACAGGGAGTTGGCTACACCTTC
TRBJ2-2 | many | TRBD1 | TRBV24-1 | 16 | CATSDSGQGLTGELFF | TGTGCCACCAGTGATAGCGGACAGGGCCTCACCGGGGAGCTGTTTTTT
TRBJ1-1 | many | - | TRBV3-1 | 14 | CASSAIGGDTEAFF | TGTGCCAGCAGCGCGATCGGTGGGGACACTGAAGCTTTCTTT
TRBJ2-1 | many | - | TRBV3-1 | 15 | CASSPRWEGDNEQFF | TGTGCCAGCAGCCCGCGGTGGGAGGGGGACAATGAGCAGTTCTTC
TRBJ1-5 | many | - | TRBV11-2 | 16 | CASSLVGGYSNQPQHF | TGTGCCAGCAGCTTAGTTGGGGGGTATAGCAATCAGCCCCAGCATTTT
TRBJ2-7 | many | TRBD2 | TRBV6-4 | 20 | CASSHSSLGASGRVSYEQYF | TGTGCCAGCAGCCACTCGTCCCTCGGGGCTAGCGGGAGGGTCTCCTACGAGCAGTACTTC
TRBJ1-1 | many | - | TRBV18 | 13 | CASSPLQDTEAFF | TGTGCCAGCTCACCCCTGCAGGACACTGAAGCTTTCTTT
TRBJ1-2 | many | - | TRBV5-1 | 14 | CASSVPSANYGYTF | TGCGCCAGCAGCGTACCTTCGGCTAACTATGGCTACACCTTC
TRBJ1-1 | many | - | TRBV30 | 13 | CAWSVGRRTEAFF | TGTGCCTGGAGTGTAGGGCGGCGGACTGAAGCTTTCTTT
TRBJ2-7 | many | TRBD1 | TRBV7-2 | 14 | CASSATGGTYEQYF | TGTGCCAGCAGCGCGACAGGGGGCACCTACGAGCAGTACTTC
TRBJ1-3 | - | - | TRBV7-9 | 15 | CASSRGAVSGNTIYF | TGTGCCAGCAGCAGGGGCGCAGTCTCTGGAAACACCATATATTTT
TRBJ1-4 | many | - | TRBV7-2 | 14 | CASSLTGTGEKLFF | TGTGCCAGCAGCTTGACAGGAACAGGGGAAAAACTGTTTTTT
TRBJ2-7 | many | - | TRBV2 | 13 | CASSEQFSYEQYF | TGTGCCAGCAGTGAACAGTTCTCCTACGAGCAGTACTTC
TRBJ1-2 | many | TRBD1 | TRBV6-1 | 14 | CASTLGQANGGYTF | TGTGCCAGCACGTTGGGACAGGCTAACGGAGGCTACACCTTC
TRBJ2-2 | many | - | TRBV6-5 | 18 | CASSYMFGGTTNTGELFF | TGTGCCAGCAGTTACATGTTTGGGGGCACCACGAACACCGGGGAGCTGTTTTTT
TRBJ2-3 | many | - | TRBV24-1 | 15 | CATSDLARGGDTQYF | TGTGCCACCAGTGATTTAGCCAGGGGTGGAGATACGCAGTATTTT
TRBJ1-5 | few | - | TRBV28 | 15 | CASSPPTGRVQPQHF | TGTGCCAGCAGTCCCCCAACAGGGAGGGTTCAGCCCCAGCATTTT
TRBJ1-2 | many | - | TRBV4-3 | 16 | CASSQEVGTSNYGYTF | TGCGCCAGCAGCCAAGAAGTTGGCACTTCTAACTATGGCTACACCTTC
TRBJ2-7 | many | - | TRBV6-1 | 15 | CASSASLTGTYEQYF | TGTGCCAGCAGTGCCTCCCTGACAGGAACCTACGAGCAGTACTTC
TRBJ1-3 | many | - | TRBV5-6 | 18 | CASSLLATGKRAGNTIYF | TGTGCCAGCAGCTTGTTAGCTACAGGGAAGCGCGCAGGAAACACCATATATTTT
TRBJ2-4 | - | - | TRBV11-2 | 17 | CASSFTTGLEAKNIQYF | TGTGCCAGCAGCTTCACTACAGGGTTAGAAGCCAAAAACATTCAGTACTTC
TRBJ2-6 | many | - | TRBV7-2 | 15 | CASTPDASGANVLTF | TGTGCCAGCACTCCCGACGCCTCTGGGGCCAACGTCCTGACTTTC
TRBJ2-7 | many | TRBD2 | TRBV12-3/TRBV12-4 | 16 | CASSRLAGGLGYEQYF | TGTGCCAGCAGTAGACTAGCGGGAGGGCTCGGCTACGAGCAGTACTTC
TRBJ2-7 | many | - | TRBV6-1 | 13 | CASSPGTLYEQYF | TGTGCCAGCAGCCCCGGGACACTCTACGAGCAGTACTTC
TRBJ1-1 | many | - | TRBV30 | 15 | CAWSSSGRAYTEAFF | TGTGCCTGGAGTTCCTCCGGCAGGGCATACACTGAAGCTTTCTTT
TRBJ2-4 | many | - | TRBV27 | 13 | CASSFKGKGVQYF | TGTGCCAGCAGTTTTAAGGGCAAGGGGGTTCAGTACTTC
TRBJ2-7 | many | - | TRBV2 | 14 | CASSLSGVAHEQYF | TGTGCCAGCAGTCTCAGCGGAGTAGCCCACGAGCAGTACTTC
TRBJ2-3 | many | TRBD2 | TRBV2 | 13 | CASGAGGKDTQYF | TGTGCCAGCGGGGCGGGAGGGAAAGATACGCAGTATTTT
TRBJ2-1 | many | - | TRBV6-1 | 14 | CASSIIGQYNEQFF | TGTGCCAGCAGTATCATCGGACAGTACAATGAGCAGTTCTTC
TRBJ1-2 | many | - | TRBV29-1 | 15 | CSVESPNIPNYGYTF | TGCAGCGTTGAAAGCCCGAACATTCCTAACTATGGCTACACCTTC
TRBJ2-7 | many | - | TRBV20-1 | 14 | CSARPQGIPYEQYF | TGCAGTGCTAGACCACAGGGTATCCCCTACGAGCAGTACTTC
TRBJ2-1 | many | - | TRBV6-5 | 13 | CASSYPGHNEQFF | TGTGCCAGCAGTTATCCCGGACACAATGAGCAGTTCTTC
TRBJ1-4 | many | TRBD1 | TRBV12-3/TRBV12-4 | 15 | CASRKQQGGGEKLFF | TGTGCCAGCAGAAAACAACAGGGGGGGGGTGAAAAACTGTTTTTT
TRBJ2-6 | many | - | TRBV2 | 15 | CASSVEVTGANVLTF | TGTGCCAGCAGTGTAGAGGTTACTGGGGCCAACGTCCTGACTTTC
TRBJ1-6 | many | TRBD1 | TRBV6-1 | 16 | CASRHDREALNSPLHF | TGTGCCAGCAGACACGACAGGGAAGCCCTTAATTCACCCCTCCACTTT
TRBJ2-1 | many | TRBD2 | TRBV30 | 16 | CAWSGASGIGYNEQFF | TGTGCCTGGAGCGGGGCTAGCGGGATTGGCTACAATGAGCAGTTCTTC
TRBJ1-1 | - | - | TRBV20-1 | 11 | CSARLSTEAFF | TGCAGTGCTAGATTGAGCACTGAAGCTTTCTTT